The text below deals with one TCR beta chain. Its antigen is undetermined. This sample was taken from a study of monozygotic twins with inflammatory bowel disease. Points from the study as a whole: The results supported no single strong signal or clonotype associated with IBD. Some repertoire variability may stem from patients' differing immunosuppressive treatments.

Per-sample cDNA came from eight separate reactions. Reanalyzing the 5' RACE reads, TCRdb keeps one entry per CDR3 protein, without DNA. The sample totals about 350,000 distinct CDR3 sequences. Germline lookup yields CDR1 GTSNPN and CDR2 SVGIG (reference sequence). This CDR3 is 14 amino acids long. The material sequenced was blood. The sequence came from a human donor with ulcerative colitis or Crohn's disease, or a healthy co-twin of an affected twin (not recorded which). V gene TRBV30 combines with J gene TRBJ2-7; TCRdb proposes TRBD1, but this gene call is untestable without DNA. CDR3 loop: CAWSRDRTIYEQYF.